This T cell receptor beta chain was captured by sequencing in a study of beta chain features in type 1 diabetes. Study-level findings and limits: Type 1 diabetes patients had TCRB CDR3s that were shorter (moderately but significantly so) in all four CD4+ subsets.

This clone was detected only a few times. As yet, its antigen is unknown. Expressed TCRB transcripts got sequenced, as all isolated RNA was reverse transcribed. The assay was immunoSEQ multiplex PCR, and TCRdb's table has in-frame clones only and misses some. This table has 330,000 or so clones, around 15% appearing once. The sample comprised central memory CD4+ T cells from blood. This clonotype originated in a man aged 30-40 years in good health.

CDR3 nucleotide sequence: TGTGCCACTAGGGCTTCTAGCACAGATACGCAGTATTTT. Its protein is CATRASSTDTQYF. The chain couples TRBV19 to TRBJ2-3; D gene uncertain. The CDR3 consists of 13 residues. The V gene lost 10 bases and the J gene lost 0 bases, with 11 bases spanning the gap. Looked up from germline, CDR1 is LNHDA and CDR2 is SQIVND (reference sequence).